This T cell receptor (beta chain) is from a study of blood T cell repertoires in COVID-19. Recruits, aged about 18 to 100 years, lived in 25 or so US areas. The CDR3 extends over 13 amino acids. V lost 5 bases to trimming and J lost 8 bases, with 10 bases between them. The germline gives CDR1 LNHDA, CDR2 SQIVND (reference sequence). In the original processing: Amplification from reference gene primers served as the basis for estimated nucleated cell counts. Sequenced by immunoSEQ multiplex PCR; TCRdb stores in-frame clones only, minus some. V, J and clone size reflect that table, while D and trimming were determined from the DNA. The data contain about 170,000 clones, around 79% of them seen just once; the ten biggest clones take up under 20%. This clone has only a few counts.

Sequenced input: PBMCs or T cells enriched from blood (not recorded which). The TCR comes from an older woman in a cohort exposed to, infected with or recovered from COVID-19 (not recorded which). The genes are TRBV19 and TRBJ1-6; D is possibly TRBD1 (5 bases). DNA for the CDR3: TGTGCCAGTAGTCCGGGGACTTATTCACCCCTCCACTTT. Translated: CASSPGTYSPLHF. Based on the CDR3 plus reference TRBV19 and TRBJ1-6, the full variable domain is DGGITQSPKYLFRKEGQNVTLSCEQNLNHDAMYWYRQDPGQGLRLIYYSQIVNDFQKGDIAEGYSVSREKKESFPLTVTSAQKNPTAFYLCASSPGTYSPLHFGNGTRLTVT.